These 31 T cell receptor beta chains were all obtained from the same sample, sequenced in a study of OX40 agonist ivuxolimab in advanced cancers. Assay: immunoSEQ multiplex PCR; the TCRdb copy retains only in-frame clones and omits some. Of 85,000 to 100,000 clones listed, approximately 93% were seen once; the top ten hold 0.26%. Material: CD4+ or CD8+ T cells sorted from blood, obtained in a trial of the OX40 agonist ivuxolimab. The receptors derive from an adult with an advanced solid tumor such as melanoma, head and neck, liver or kidney cancer.

The sample holds a few counts of this clone. In DNA, the CDR3 is TGTGCCAGTAGTATAGAATCCAGGGCAGGCTATGGCTACACCTTC. It encodes CASSIESRAGYGYTF. The rearrangement links TRBV19 to TRBJ1-2; tentatively, D is TRBD1 (5 bases). Germline loops: CDR1 LNHDA, CDR2 SQIVND (reference sequence). This CDR3 spans 15 amino acids. Between the trimmed V and J ends, which lost 0 bases and 4 bases, there was a span of 12 bases.

J is TRBJ2-7 and V is TRBV6-1; D not resolved. Germline CDR1 reads MNHNS; CDR2 reads SASEGT. The CDR3 sequence is 12 residues long. Between the trimmed V and J ends, which lost 7 bases and 3 bases, there was a span of 10 bases. The CDR3 nucleotides read TGTGCCAGCACAAACGTCGACTACGAGCAGTACGTC. Its translation: CASTNVDYEQYV.

Details on this clone: At one boundary the junction diverges from the germline segment, which might be a read error. The chain joins TRBV7-7 to TRBJ2-3; possibly TRBD1 or TRBD2 for D (5 bases each). CDR1 is SSHAT and CDR2 is FNYEAQ in the germline V gene (reference sequence). The CDR3 runs 14 residues. CDR3 in amino acids: CASSLAGTADTQYF. The CDR3 region has the DNA TGTGCTAGCAGCTTAGCAGGGACCGCAGATACGCAGTATTTT.

This sequence joins TRBV28 and TRBJ2-3; TRBD2 matches 8 bases. This CDR3 has 15 amino acids. Trimming took 6 bases from V and 5 from J; bases not matched to a gene: 10. Germline lookup yields CDR1 MDHEN and CDR2 SYDVKM. The CDR3 is CASSPGLGPKDTQYF. CDR3 DNA sequence: TGTGCCAGCAGCCCGGGACTAGGCCCTAAAGATACGCAGTATTTT.

The V call is TRBV28, the J call TRBJ2-2; unclear D gene. CDR1 is MDHEN and CDR2 is SYDVKM in the germline V gene. The CDR3 has 15 residues. Trimming removed 5 bases at V and 3 bases at J, with 13 bases between. The CDR3 coding sequence is TGTGCCAGCAGTCGACTTGACCGATACACCGGGGAGCTGTTTTTT. Its protein product is CASSRLDRYTGELFF.

The V and J genes are TRBV25-1 and TRBJ2-3; perhaps TRBD2 as D (6 bases). The V end was cut by 1 base, the J end by 0 bases, with 8 bases between. The CDR3 covers 15 residues. Germline V gene sequence: CDR1 MGHDK, CDR2 SYGVNS. In DNA form, the CDR3 reads TGTGCCAGCAGTGAATGGAGGGGCAGCACAGATACGCAGTATTTT. The encoded protein is CASSEWRGSTDTQYF.

The gene calls are TRBV18 and TRBJ1-5; no clear D gene. The CDR3 runs to 13 residues. CDR1 and CDR2 (germline): KGHSH, LQKENI. Trimming stripped 5 bases from V and 0 bases from J, with 5 bases between. CDR3 amino acids: CASSSHSNQPQHF. The CDR3, as DNA: TGTGCCAGCTCATCCCATAGCAATCAGCCCCAGCATTTT. The full variable domain, completed using reference TRBV18 and TRBJ1-5, is NAGVMQNPRHLVRRRGQEARLRCSPMKGHSHVYWYRQLPEEGLKFMVYLQKENIIDESGMPKERFSAEFPKEGPSILRIQQVVRGDSAAYFCASSSHSNQPQHFGDGTRLSIL.

The rearrangement uses TRBV6-5 and TRBJ1-2; possible D gene TRBD1, 6 bases. Trimming pared 6 bases from V and 1 base from J, leaving 12 bases between. In germline, CDR1 is MNHEY, CDR2 SVGAGI. The CDR3 consists of 14 residues. CDR3 bases: TGTGCCAGCAGACCCGGACAGTTTAACTATGGCTACACCTTC. Translated: CASRPGQFNYGYTF.

This chain connects TRBV29-1 to TRBJ2-1, with 11 bases lining up with TRBD2. In germline, CDR1 is SQVTM, CDR2 ANQGSEA. J was trimmed by 6 bases and V by 4 bases; bases with no gene match: 8. The CDR3 extends over 15 amino acids. The chain's CDR3 is CSVGTSLAGGNEQFF. CDR3 bases: TGCAGCGTTGGGACCTCTCTAGCGGGAGGCAATGAGCAGTTCTTC.

The chain has TRBV20-1 and TRBJ2-5, with D uncertain. CDR1 is DFQATT, CDR2 SNEGSKA, per germline (reference sequence). The CDR3 extends over 11 amino acids. V dropped 5 bases and J dropped 0 bases, with 4 bases sitting between them. CDR3 bases: TGCAGTGCTTGGTACCAAGAGACCCAGTACTTC. It is translated as CSAWYQETQYF.

This clone was recorded once. The chain joins TRBV6-5 to TRBJ1-1, with D possibly TRBD1 on 5 matching bases. Germline values: CDR1 MNHEY, CDR2 SVGAGI. The CDR3 spans 13 residues. Trimming left V 7 bases short and J 3 bases short, with 12 bases between. The CDR3 coding sequence is TGTGCCAGCACCTCGGGGCGTTACACTGAAGCTTTCTTT. It specifies CASTSGRYTEAFF.

The V and J genes are TRBV15 and TRBJ2-4; no firm D call. With 4 bases removed from V and 8 bases from J, the gap between germline ends came to 12 bases. This CDR3 spans 13 amino acids. CDR1 and CDR2 from the germline V gene are LNHNV and YYDKDF (reference sequence). CDR3 DNA: TGTGCCACCAGCAACTCTCCGTCGGACATTCAGTACTTC. This translates into CATSNSPSDIQYF.

V usage is TRBV4-1 and J usage is TRBJ2-1, with 12 bases matching TRBD2. The CDR3 runs 19 residues. Trimming at V came to 3 bases and at J to 5 bases, leaving 14 bases not matched to a gene. Germline-derived CDR1 and CDR2 are MGHRA and YSYEKL. In DNA form, the CDR3 reads TGCGCCAGCAGCCACAGAATGCGGACTAGCGGGATGTGGAACAATGAGCAGTTCTTC. This sequence encodes CASSHRMRTSGMWNNEQFF.

This sequence joins TRBV5-1 and TRBJ2-7; D not certain. CDR3 length: 13 amino acids. Germline CDR1 SGHRS, CDR2 YFSETQ. V lost 0 bases and J 8 bases, leaving 12 bases between the germline ends. In nucleotides, the CDR3 is TGCGCCAGCAGCTTGGCCCTCGGTTTTAAGCAGTACTTC. Its protein product is CASSLALGFKQYF.

The chain has TRBV4-2 and TRBJ2-1, with a weak D call TRBD1 (5 bases). V lost 6 bases to trimming and J lost 8 bases, with 23 bases between them. Germline V gene lookup returns CDR1 LGHNA and CDR2 YNFKEQ. CDR3 length: 16 amino acids. CDR3 nucleotides: TGTGCCAGCAGTCTTGACGTAGTGACCGTAGGGGATGAGCAGTTCTTC. As protein: CASSLDVVTVGDEQFF.

The chain is built from TRBV28 and TRBJ2-1, with 11 bases lining up with TRBD1. The CDR3 length is 15 residues. Germline values: CDR1 MDHEN, CDR2 SYDVKM. Germline trimming cut 8 bases from V and 7 bases from J; bases unmatched to any gene: 10. The CDR3 region is CASLLRTGGLNEQFF. The DNA of the CDR3 is TGTGCCAGCCTTCTTCGGACAGGGGGCCTAAATGAGCAGTTCTTC.

The chain has TRBV11-3 and TRBJ1-3; no reliable D call. Germline CDR1 reads SGHNT; CDR2 reads YENEEA. Deletions cut 2 bases from V and 2 bases from J, with 4 bases between. The CDR3 extends over 13 amino acids. The CDR3 nucleotides read TGTGCCAGCAGCTTAAATACTGGAAACACCATATATTTT. Protein product: CASSLNTGNTIYF.

Only one count was recorded for this clone. The chain carries TRBV25-1 and TRBJ2-4; D could derive from TRBD1 or TRBD2 (6 bases each). Germline loops: CDR1 MGHDK, CDR2 SYGVNS. Between the trimmed V and J ends, which lost 7 bases and 4 bases, there was a span of 17 bases. This CDR3 has 15 amino acids. The CDR3 nucleotides read TGTGCCAGCAAGGGGGGAGTAGTGGAGAAAAACATTCAGTACTTC. As protein: CASKGGVVEKNIQYF.

The chain has TRBV4-1 and TRBJ1-6; D unclear. V was clipped by 0 bases and J by 10 bases, with 7 bases between them. The germline V gene encodes CDR1 MGHRA and CDR2 YSYEKL. The CDR3 has 13 residues. Here the CDR3 reads CASSQDLYSPLHF. The CDR3 nucleotides are TGCGCCAGCAGCCAAGATCTTTACTCACCCCTCCACTTT.

The genes are TRBV6-1 and TRBJ2-2; 7 bases align to TRBD2. This CDR3 is built from 15 residues. Trimming cost V 5 bases and J 5 bases; bases outside gene matches: 8. Germline V lookup: CDR1 MNHNS, CDR2 SASEGT. CDR3 loop: CASSPRGSGTGELFF. The CDR3 nucleotides are TGTGCCAGCAGTCCCCGGGGTAGCGGGACCGGGGAGCTGTTTTTT.

CDR3 residues: CASERVSYNEQFF. CDR3 bases: TGTGCCAGCGAAAGGGTGAGTTACAATGAGCAGTTCTTC. J is TRBJ2-1 and V is TRBV21-1. TRBV21-1 is deemed a pseudogene. The CDR3 runs 13 residues.

This clone was picked up one time. This chain uses TRBV27 with TRBJ1-2; TRBD1 agrees at 7 bases. The CDR3 length is 14 residues. With V trimmed by 0 bases and J by 5 bases, 3 bases remained unmatched. CDR1 and CDR2 from the germline V gene are MNHEY and SMNVEV (reference sequence). Here the CDR3 reads CASSLSRDSYGYTF. The DNA of the CDR3 is TGTGCCAGCAGTTTATCGAGGGACAGTTATGGCTACACCTTC.

This chain uses TRBV11-3 with TRBJ2-1; 10 nucleotides agree with TRBD1. After removal of 5 bases from V and 9 bases from J, the junction contained 10 bases not matched to a gene. Germline lookup yields CDR1 SGHNT and CDR2 YENEEA. This CDR3 contains 15 residues. As DNA, the CDR3 is TGTGCCAGCAGCCCAGGGACAGGGGAATGGCTTGAGCAGTTCTTC. It specifies CASSPGTGEWLEQFF.

The chain couples TRBV28 to TRBJ2-2; unclear D gene. V was trimmed by 3 bases and J by 0 bases, leaving 5 bases between them. Germline values: CDR1 MDHEN, CDR2 SYDVKM. The CDR3 covers 14 residues. The CDR3 sequence: CASSFAANTGELFF. The CDR3 DNA reads TGTGCCAGCAGTTTCGCCGCGAACACCGGGGAGCTGTTTTTT.

The chain has TRBV6-6 and TRBJ1-5; D may be TRBD1 (5 bases). With 0 bases removed from V and 6 bases from J, the gap between germline ends came to 9 bases. The CDR3 runs to 14 residues. CDR1 and CDR2 from the germline V gene are MNHNY and SVGAGI (reference sequence). The CDR3 loop reads CASSYSAGGQPQHF. As DNA, the CDR3 is TGTGCCAGCAGTTACTCTGCCGGGGGTCAGCCCCAGCATTTT.

The chain carries TRBV11-2 and TRBJ2-7; 8 positions match TRBD1. From germline, CDR1 is SGHAT and CDR2 FQNNGV. Germline trimming cut 4 bases from V and 6 bases from J; bases unmatched to any gene: 8. This CDR3 comprises 14 residues. The chain's CDR3 is CASSYWTGTGEQYF. The CDR3 DNA sequence: TGTGCCAGCAGCTACTGGACAGGGACGGGCGAGCAGTACTTC.

The V call is TRBV30, the J call TRBJ1-5, with D uncertain. With 1 base removed from V and 0 bases from J, the gap between germline ends came to 10 bases. Germline V gene sequence: CDR1 GTSNPN, CDR2 SVGIG (reference sequence). The length of the CDR3 is 15 residues. CDR3 amino acids: CAWSGEDYSNQPQHF. CDR3 nucleotides: TGTGCCTGGAGTGGGGAAGATTATAGCAATCAGCCCCAGCATTTT.

The genes are TRBV28 and TRBJ2-2; 7 positions match TRBD1. Germline V gene data show CDR1 as MDHEN and CDR2 as SYDVKM. V was pared by 7 bases and J by 4 bases, with 15 bases of the junction left unmatched. CDR3 length: 17 amino acids. This CDR3 is CASINLGGATRTGELFF. The CDR3 DNA sequence: TGTGCCAGCATTAATTTAGGGGGCGCAACCCGCACCGGGGAGCTGTTTTTT.

The V gene is TRBV5-4, the J gene TRBJ1-3; 8 nucleotides match TRBD1. There are 15 residues in the CDR3. Looked up from germline, CDR1 is SGHNT and CDR2 is YYREEE (reference sequence). V was pared by 2 bases and J by 0 bases, with 1 base of the junction left unmatched. The CDR3 protein is CASSFDRGSGNTIYF. CDR3 coding DNA: TGTGCCAGCAGCTTTGACAGGGGCTCTGGAAACACCATATATTTT.

CDR3 region: CASSPRTGRDTEAFF. CDR3 bases: TGCGCCAGCAGCCCGAGGACAGGGCGGGACACTGAAGCTTTCTTT. The rearrangement uses TRBV4-1 and TRBJ1-1, with TRBD1 matching over 8 bases. Looked up from germline, CDR1 is MGHRA and CDR2 is YSYEKL. This CDR3 is 15 amino acids long. V lost 4 bases to trimming and J lost 3 bases; unmatched junction nucleotides: 7.

The chain has TRBV4-3 and TRBJ2-3; D remains ambiguous. Between the trimmed V and J ends, which lost 1 base and 2 bases, there was a span of 10 bases. Germline CDR1 is LGHNA and CDR2 is YSLEER. The CDR3 sequence is 15 residues long. The CDR3 DNA follows: TGCGCCAGCAGCCAAGGTGGCAGCTTCACAGATACGCAGTATTTT. It encodes CASSQGGSFTDTQYF.